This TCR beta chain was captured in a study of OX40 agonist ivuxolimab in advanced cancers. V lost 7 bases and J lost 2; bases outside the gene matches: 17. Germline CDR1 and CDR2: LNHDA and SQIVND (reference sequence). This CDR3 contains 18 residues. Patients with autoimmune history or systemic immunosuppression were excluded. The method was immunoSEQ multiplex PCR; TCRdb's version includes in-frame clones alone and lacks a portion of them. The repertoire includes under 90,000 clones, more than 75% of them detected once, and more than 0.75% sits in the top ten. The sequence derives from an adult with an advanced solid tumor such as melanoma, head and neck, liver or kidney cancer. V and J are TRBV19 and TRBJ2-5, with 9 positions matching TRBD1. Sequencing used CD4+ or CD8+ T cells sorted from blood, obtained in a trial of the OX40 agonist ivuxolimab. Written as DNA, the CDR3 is TGTGCCAGTAAACGGGGACAGGGATTTTCCGGTGGACAAGAGACCCAGTACTTC. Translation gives CASKRGQGFSGGQETQYF.